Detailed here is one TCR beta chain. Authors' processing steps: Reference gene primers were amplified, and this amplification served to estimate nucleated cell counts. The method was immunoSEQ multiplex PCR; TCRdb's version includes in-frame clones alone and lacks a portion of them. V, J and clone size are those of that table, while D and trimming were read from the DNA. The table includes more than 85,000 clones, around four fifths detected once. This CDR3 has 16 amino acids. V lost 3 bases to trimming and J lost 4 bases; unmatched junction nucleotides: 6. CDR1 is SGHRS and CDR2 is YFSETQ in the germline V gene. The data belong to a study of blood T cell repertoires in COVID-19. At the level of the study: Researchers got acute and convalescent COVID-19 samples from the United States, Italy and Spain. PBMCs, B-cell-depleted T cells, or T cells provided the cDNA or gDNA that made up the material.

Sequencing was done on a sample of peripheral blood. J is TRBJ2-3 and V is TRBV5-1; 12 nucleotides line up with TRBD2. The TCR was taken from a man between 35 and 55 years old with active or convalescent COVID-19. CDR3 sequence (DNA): TGCGCCAGCAGCTCCGGACTAGCGGGGAGTTCAGATACGCAGTATTTT. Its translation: CASSSGLAGSSDTQYF.